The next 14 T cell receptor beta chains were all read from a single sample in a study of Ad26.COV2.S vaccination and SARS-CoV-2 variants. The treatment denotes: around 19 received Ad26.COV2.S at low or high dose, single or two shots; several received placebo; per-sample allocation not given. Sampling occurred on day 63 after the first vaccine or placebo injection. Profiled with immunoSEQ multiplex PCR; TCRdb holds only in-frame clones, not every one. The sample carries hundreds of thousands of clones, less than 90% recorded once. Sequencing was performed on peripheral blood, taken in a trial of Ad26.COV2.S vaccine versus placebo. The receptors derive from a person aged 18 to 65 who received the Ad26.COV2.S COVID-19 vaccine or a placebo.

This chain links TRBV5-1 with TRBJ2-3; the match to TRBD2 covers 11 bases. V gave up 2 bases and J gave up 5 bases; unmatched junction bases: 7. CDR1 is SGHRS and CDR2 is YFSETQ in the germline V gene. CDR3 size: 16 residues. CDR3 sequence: CASSLSSGGNLDTQYF. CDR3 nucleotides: TGCGCCAGCAGCTTATCTAGCGGGGGGAACCTAGATACGCAGTATTTT.

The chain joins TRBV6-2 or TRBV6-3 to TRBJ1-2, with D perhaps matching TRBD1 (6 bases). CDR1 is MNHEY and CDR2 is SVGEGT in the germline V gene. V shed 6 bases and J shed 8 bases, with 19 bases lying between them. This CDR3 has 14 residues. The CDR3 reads CASSRAGTGNGYTF. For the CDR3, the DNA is TGTGCCAGCAGCCGGGCCGGCACAGGGAACGGCTACACCTTC.

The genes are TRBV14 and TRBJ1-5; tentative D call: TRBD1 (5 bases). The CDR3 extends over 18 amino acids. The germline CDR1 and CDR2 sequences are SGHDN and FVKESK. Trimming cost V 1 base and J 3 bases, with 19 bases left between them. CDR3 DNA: TGTGCCAGCAGCCAAGTGTTTCGTCGGGGGTTTGTCAATCAGCCCCAGCATTTT. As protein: CASSQVFRRGFVNQPQHF.

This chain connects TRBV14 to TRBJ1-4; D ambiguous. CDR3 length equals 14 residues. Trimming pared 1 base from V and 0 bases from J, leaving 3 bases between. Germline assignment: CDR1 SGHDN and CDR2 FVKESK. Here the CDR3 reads CASSQAPTNEKLFF. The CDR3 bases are TGTGCCAGCAGCCAAGCCCCAACTAATGAAAAACTGTTTTTT.

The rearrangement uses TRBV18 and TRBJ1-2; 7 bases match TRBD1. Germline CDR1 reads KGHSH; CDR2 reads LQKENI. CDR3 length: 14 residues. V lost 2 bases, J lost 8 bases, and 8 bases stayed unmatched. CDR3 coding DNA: TGTGCCAGCTCACCAGCGAGGGGGCACGAGGGCTACACCTTC. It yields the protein CASSPARGHEGYTF.

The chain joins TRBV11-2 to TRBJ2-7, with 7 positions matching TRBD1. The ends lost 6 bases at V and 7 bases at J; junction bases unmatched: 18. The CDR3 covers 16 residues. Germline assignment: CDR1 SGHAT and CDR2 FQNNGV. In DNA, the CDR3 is TGTGCCAGCAGGTCCAGTCTAGGACAGGCGTATTGGGAGCAGTACTTC. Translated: CASRSSLGQAYWEQYF.

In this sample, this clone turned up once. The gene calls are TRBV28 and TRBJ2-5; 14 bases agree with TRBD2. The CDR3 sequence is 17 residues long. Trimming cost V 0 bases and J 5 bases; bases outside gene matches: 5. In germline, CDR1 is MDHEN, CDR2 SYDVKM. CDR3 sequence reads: CASSLWGTSGSWETQYF. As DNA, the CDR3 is TGTGCCAGCAGTTTATGGGGGACTAGCGGGAGTTGGGAGACCCAGTACTTC.

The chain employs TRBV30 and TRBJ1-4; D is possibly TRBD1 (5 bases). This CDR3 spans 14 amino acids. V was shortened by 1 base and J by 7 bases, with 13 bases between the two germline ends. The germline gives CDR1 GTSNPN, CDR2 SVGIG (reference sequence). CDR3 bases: TGTGCCTGGAGTGGGGGCCAAACGGGTGAAAAACTGTTTTTT. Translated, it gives CAWSGGQTGEKLFF.

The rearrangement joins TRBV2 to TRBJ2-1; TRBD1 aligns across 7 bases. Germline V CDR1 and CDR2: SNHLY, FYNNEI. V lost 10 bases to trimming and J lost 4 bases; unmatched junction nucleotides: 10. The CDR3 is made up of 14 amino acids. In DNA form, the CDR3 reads TGTGCCATCACAAGGGACAGCCTTTACAATGAGCAGTTCTTC. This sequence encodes CAITRDSLYNEQFF.

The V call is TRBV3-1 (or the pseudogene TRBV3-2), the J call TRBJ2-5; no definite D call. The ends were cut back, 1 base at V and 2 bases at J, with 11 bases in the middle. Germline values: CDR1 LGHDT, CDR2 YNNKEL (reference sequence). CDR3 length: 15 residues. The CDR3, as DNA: TGTGCCAGCAGCCAAGGGGCCAGCAGACAAGAGACCCAGTACTTC. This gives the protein CASSQGASRQETQYF.

The CDR3 bases are TGTGCCAGCAGTTACCCCCTCGGGTTAGCGGGCATCAGGTACGAGCAGTACTTC. It is translated as CASSYPLGLAGIRYEQYF. This sequence joins TRBV6-2 or TRBV6-3 and TRBJ2-7; 7 bases map to TRBD2. Trimming cost V 2 bases and J 4 bases; bases outside gene matches: 17. The CDR3 runs 18 residues. CDR1 and CDR2 (germline): MNHEY, SVGEGT.

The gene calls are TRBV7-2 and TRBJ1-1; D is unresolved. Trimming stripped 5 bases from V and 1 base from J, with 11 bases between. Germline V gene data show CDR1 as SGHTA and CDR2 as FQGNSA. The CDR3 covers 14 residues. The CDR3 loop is CASSQSRRNTEAFF. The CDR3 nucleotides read TGTGCCAGCAGCCAGTCGCGACGGAACACTGAAGCTTTCTTT.

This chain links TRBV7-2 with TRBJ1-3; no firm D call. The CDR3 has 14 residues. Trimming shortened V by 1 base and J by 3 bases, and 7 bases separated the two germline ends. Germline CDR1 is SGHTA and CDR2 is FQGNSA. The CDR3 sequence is CASSLVWGGNTIYF. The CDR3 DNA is TGTGCCAGCAGCTTAGTATGGGGTGGAAACACCATATATTTT.

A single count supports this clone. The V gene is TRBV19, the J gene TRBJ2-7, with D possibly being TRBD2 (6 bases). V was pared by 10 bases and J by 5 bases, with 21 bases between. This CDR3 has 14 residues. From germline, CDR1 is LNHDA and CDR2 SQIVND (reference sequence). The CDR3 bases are TGTGCCACCCTTAGGGACTCCACCGGGGACGAGCAGTACTTC. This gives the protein CATLRDSTGDEQYF.